This T cell receptor (beta chain) was identified during a study of cytomegalovirus exposure and HLA in healthy donors (dated by TCRdb to the late 2010s). Context from the whole study: An earlier analysis of a few hundred of the donors reported under 300 Gb of sequence data and about 120 million unique TCR beta sequences obtained from around 170 million T cells. Roughly 300 gigabases of sequencing data and approximately 84 million unique TCR sequences were included in an early release covering roughly 600 HLA-typed donors. Of the approximately 370 genotyped donors, over 80% were placed in the genetic ancestry cluster associated with self-reported Caucasian donors. The study aimed to test whether cataloging public T cell receptors could reveal signatures of past pathogen exposure. The study used immunosequencing to profile the T cell repertoires of approximately 640 subjects and linked those repertoires to cytomegalovirus serostatus. Along with the roughly 610-subject first cohort, a separate validation cohort of more than 90 different subjects was used. To predict cytomegalovirus infection status, the study combined high-throughput TCR immunosequencing, statistical association of individual TCRs with disease status, and machine learning. To study patterns of TCR occurrence, a later analysis re-analyzed previously published TCR beta repertoires from just over 650 donors and added high-resolution HLA genotyping. The later analysis used no new phenotypic data to find candidate immune exposures, relying instead on TCR beta sequences and their occurrence across donors. In an earlier analysis of 587 of the donors, high-throughput TCR beta sequencing was used to judge whether each TCR beta V gene segment behaved as functional or pseudogenic. Donor age, sex, ethnicity and CMV serostatus were collected together with the repertoire data. In a later genetic analysis, genome-wide SNP genotypes for 398 of the 666 donors were used, and that subset was treated as a discovery cohort. All discovery cohort repertoires had been generated on a single sequencing platform. Class I and class II HLA loci were covered by the typing at four-digit resolution. Typing coverage varied by locus: roughly 629-640 donors for A, B, C, DRB1 and DQB1; about 520 for DQA1; approximately 570 for DPA1; roughly 470 for DPB1. Five DR-DQ haplotypes were treated as single units for association and clustering because of strong linkage in the cohort. On average, roughly 240,000 unique TCR beta nucleotide sequences were sequenced per donor among 350 to 400 genotyped donors of the cohort, with 15% to 20% of those sequences being non-productive.

Libraries were constructed by the immunoSEQ multiplex PCR assay. For the multiplex PCR, a mixture combining 60 forward primers for TCR Vbeta segments and 13 reverse primers for TCR Jbeta segments was used. A multiplex PCR assay on genomic DNA amplified the CDR3 region of rearranged TCR beta genes. The amplified TCR beta libraries were sequenced on the Illumina HiSeq System as 87-base-pair reads. Concerning the study's data processing: In a later analysis, 77 million or so unique TCR beta chains were counted across the approximately 640 repertoires, and about 9.9 million of these chains were shared by at least two donors. To remove PCR and sequencing errors, raw reads were error-corrected and collapsed into unique sequences using a nearest-neighbor algorithm that merged closely related sequences. To assign V, D and J gene segments, CDR3 sequences were aligned to IMGT reference sequences. Each retained sequence needed at least a six-nucleotide match to both a V gene segment and a J gene segment. Rearrangements were called productive when the CDR3 lacked stop codons and stayed in frame with V and J; all others were non-productive. Following IMGT convention, CDR3 was defined as the stretch from the second conserved V-encoded cysteine to the conserved J-encoded phenylalanine. In an earlier analysis of just under 600 of the donors, sequences lacking an unambiguous match to a single V gene segment were excluded. In an earlier analysis of several hundred of the donors, V segments were called functional above 56.7% productive rearrangements and were called segregating when the between-donor standard deviation exceeded 5%. A statistical classification framework was built to diagnose cytomegalovirus status from the catalog of TCR beta chain sequences. V and J gene assignment, in a later analysis, came from comparing TCR nucleotide sequences with IMGT/GENE-DB human TR gene sequences. In a later analysis, CDR3 sequences and most-parsimonious VDJ recombination scenarios were assigned using the TCRdist pipeline. In a later analysis, every TCR beta chain was defined by the combination of its CDR3 amino acid sequence and its V-gene family, and reads without a unique V-gene family were dropped. A later analysis removed roughly 590 highly shared, low-generation-probability nucleotide sequences to deal with suspected cross-contamination and a sequencing artifact. For each public chain, a later analysis derived a clonal expansion index from normalized ranks of inferred template counts within each repertoire. In a later analysis, generation probabilities were computed using a VDJ recombination model fitted to out-of-frame rearrangements, and the results were checked against IGoR. Hypergeometric tests were used in a later analysis to score TCR-TCR, TCR-HLA and TCR-CMV co-occurrence, with a repertoire-size bias correction applied to the TCR pairs. A later analysis estimated false discovery rates by permuting HLA or CMV assignments 20 times. In a later analysis, co-occurring TCRs were grouped using DBSCAN, with TCRdist sequence similarity added in when clustering inside HLA-allele-positive subsets. Co-occurrence clustering excluded repertoires with fewer than 30,000 or more than 120,000 public chains, plus five with anomalous nucleotide sharing. Entries here come from immuneACCESS through TCRdb and include only in-frame sequences with V and J called. Some clones fail to appear in such tables; in the studies checked, an unresolved V gene covers under half of the shortfall, and the cause of the remainder is unknown. That table supplies the V and J calls and clone size; D and trimming were determined from the DNA. The sample profile shows around 130,000 clones; approximately 72% of them were found once. Approximately 2.9% of the sample goes to the ten largest clones.

The cohort consisted of 650 to 700 healthy bone marrow donors. At the time of sampling, all cohort members were nominally healthy, though unrecorded immune exposures were likely present. Of the 670 or so cohort members, 250 to 300 had positive CMV serostatus and roughly 330 had negative CMV serostatus, and CMV serostatus was not recorded for the donor. Each donor provided a peripheral blood sample, and peripheral blood mononuclear cells were used for TCR beta sequencing. The Qiagen DNeasy Blood Extraction Kit was used to extract genomic DNA from the blood cell samples. Per the germline V gene, SGHDT is the CDR1 and YYEEEE is the CDR2. The CDR3 runs 16 amino acids, cysteine and phenylalanine included. The DNA shown is the 48-base CDR3, in frame from base 1. The junction carries 13 bases between V and J, which are trimmed by 3 bases and 1 base respectively. What the work shows at the level of the full study, not this receptor alone: A further reported finding was that TCR beta sequences accurately predicted the HLA-A and HLA-B alleles for most subjects in the first cohort. This cohort had only TCR beta chains sequenced, and the lack of alpha or paired-chain data limited which features could be detected. CMV serostatus was the only immune exposure information available for the cohort. Because counts were too low, 15 to 20 rarely observed V segments, including chromosome 9 orphons, were left out of the earlier analysis of 587 of the donors. V-gene and J-gene trimming of TCR beta chains was associated with a missense DCLRE1C variant in a later genetic analysis, and the association was replicated in an independent cohort. According to a later analysis, parvovirus B19, influenza, CMV and Epstein-Barr virus appeared linked to several top co-occurrence clusters. A total of 150 to 200 TCR beta chains were listed by the study as associated with cytomegalovirus. Because the 87-base-pair reads could not distinguish some IMGT-functional V segments, including TRBV6-2 and TRBV6-3, those segments were excluded. Linkage disequilibrium might explain the correlated functional status among segregating V segments, but an unknown experimental factor could not be excluded. According to a later analysis, most CMV-associated TCR beta chains appeared to be HLA-restricted, and the HLA associations seemed to be driven largely by CMV exposure. A cluster of highly shared sequence variants was judged likely to be a technical artifact of the sequencing pipeline. Specific HLA alleles were associated with 16,951 TCR beta sequences at a false discovery rate of 0.05 in a later analysis. In a later analysis, HLA-associated TCR beta chains were found to be more clonally expanded and to have lower generation probabilities than equally common non-associated chains. The authors suggested that the approach could potentially be generalized to other disease states and immunological phenotypes. In both the original and validation cohorts, the classifier was reported to diagnose cytomegalovirus status with high specificity and sensitivity. A later genetic analysis reported fewer N-insertions in productive TCRs among donors in an Asian-associated ancestry cluster than the roughly 700-donor mean. Assigning TCR associations to individual alleles was difficult when HLA alleles, especially DR and DQ, strongly co-occurred. In an earlier analysis of approximately 590 of the donors, most TCR beta V segments were observed in productive rearrangements about 90% or about 30% of the time, broadly matching IMGT annotations. Most TCR sequences were observed very rarely across donors, whereas some public TCRs were present in many individuals. A few of the identified cytomegalovirus-associated TCR beta chains were confirmed in vitro to be specific for cytomegalovirus antigens. In a later analysis, TCR association rates were found to vary across HLA loci, with the most associated TCRs seen for DRB1 alleles and the fewest for HLA-C alleles. Because HLA typing was unavailable for some donors at each locus, only the typed subset was used in association tests. Presence/absence analyses assumed roughly uniform sequencing depth across donors, an assumption that may not hold.

On this clone itself: What antigen it recognizes has not been identified. No per-base quality is available; no much larger clone lies one base away.

This sequence originates from a human donor in good health. The specimen sequenced was PBMCs. Rearrangement joined TRBV5-6 to TRBJ2-2, with no confident D gene call. This receptor has the CDR3 CASSWWALVNTGELFF. Here is the DNA: TGTGCCAGCAGCTGGTGGGCGTTAGTGAACACCGGGGAGCTGTTTTTT.